This T cell receptor (beta chain) was observed in a study of cytomegalovirus exposure and HLA in healthy donors. Study results and limitations: A later analysis linked a missense DCLRE1C variant to TCR beta V- and J-gene trimming.

Turning to this clone: Its antigen is not known.

PCR was performed using 60 Vbeta and 13 Jbeta primers. The assay was immunoSEQ multiplex PCR, and TCRdb's table has in-frame clones only and misses some. The table includes under 100,000 clones, about 80% detected once. Sequencing was performed on PBMCs. This TCR came from a man over 45 in good health and CMV-seronegative.

The CDR3 here is CASSLTGVGDTQYF. DNA for the CDR3: TGTGCCAGCAGCTTGACAGGGGTAGGAGATACGCAGTATTTT. This chain uses TRBV7-3 with TRBJ2-3; 8 bases fit TRBD1. This CDR3 has 14 amino acids. V gave up 3 bases and J gave up 5 bases; unmatched junction bases: 4. CDR1 is SGHTA and CDR2 is FQGTGA in the germline V gene.